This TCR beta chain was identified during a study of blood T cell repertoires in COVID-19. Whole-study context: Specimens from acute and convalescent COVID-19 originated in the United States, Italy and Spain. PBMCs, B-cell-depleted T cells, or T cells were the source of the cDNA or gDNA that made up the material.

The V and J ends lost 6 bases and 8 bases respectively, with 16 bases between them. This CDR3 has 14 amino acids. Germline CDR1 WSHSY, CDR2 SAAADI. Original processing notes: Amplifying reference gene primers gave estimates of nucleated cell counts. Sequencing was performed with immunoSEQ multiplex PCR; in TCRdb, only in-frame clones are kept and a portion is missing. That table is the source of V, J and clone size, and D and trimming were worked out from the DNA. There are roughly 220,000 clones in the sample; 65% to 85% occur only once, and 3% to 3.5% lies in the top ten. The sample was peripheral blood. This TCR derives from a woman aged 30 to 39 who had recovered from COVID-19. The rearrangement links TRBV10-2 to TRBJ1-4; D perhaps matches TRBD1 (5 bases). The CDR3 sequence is CASSTSRVVEKLFF. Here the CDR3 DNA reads TGCGCCAGCAGCACGTCCAGGGTGGTGGAAAAACTGTTTTTT.